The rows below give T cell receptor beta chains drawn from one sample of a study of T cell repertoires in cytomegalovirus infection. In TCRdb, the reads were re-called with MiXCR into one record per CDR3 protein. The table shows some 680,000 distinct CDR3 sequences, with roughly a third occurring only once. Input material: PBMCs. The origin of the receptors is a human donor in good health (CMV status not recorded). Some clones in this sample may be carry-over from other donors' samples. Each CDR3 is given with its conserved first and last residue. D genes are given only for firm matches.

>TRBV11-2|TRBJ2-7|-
CASSLTPRGDEQYF
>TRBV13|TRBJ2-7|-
CASTPGRRLGEQYF
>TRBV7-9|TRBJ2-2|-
CASSLAQGETGELFF
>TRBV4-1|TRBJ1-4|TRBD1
CASSQSRQGGEKLFF
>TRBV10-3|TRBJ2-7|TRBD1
CAISEPITGGRAYEQYF
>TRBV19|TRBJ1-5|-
CASSIEGVNQPQHF
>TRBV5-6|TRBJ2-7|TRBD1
CASSLVATGIEQYF
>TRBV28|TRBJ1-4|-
CASTMKGWTRRNEKLFF
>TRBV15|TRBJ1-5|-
CATSREGTADQPQHF
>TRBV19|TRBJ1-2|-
CASRKTDNPGGYTF
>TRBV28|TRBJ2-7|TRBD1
CASSSPRGQLTYEQYF
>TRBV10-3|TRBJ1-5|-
CAISEGVGDQPQHF
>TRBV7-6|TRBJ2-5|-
CASSLEYGTSRTQYF
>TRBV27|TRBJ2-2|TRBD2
CASSTRTSGSINTGELFF
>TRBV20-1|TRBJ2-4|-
CSAIGGVENIQYF
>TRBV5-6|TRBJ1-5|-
CASSSGTTQPQHF
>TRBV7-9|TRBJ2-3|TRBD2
CASSFRGGVKRTSTDTQYF
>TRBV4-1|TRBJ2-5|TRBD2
CASSQGRTSGRLETQYF
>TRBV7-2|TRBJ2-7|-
CASSSITLQGYEQYF
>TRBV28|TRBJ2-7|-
CASRFADSYEQYF
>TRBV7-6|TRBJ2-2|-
CASSLAAGRNTGELFF
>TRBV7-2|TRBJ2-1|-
CASSLGVQVYNEQFF
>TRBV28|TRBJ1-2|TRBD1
CASRVTGGKGGYTF
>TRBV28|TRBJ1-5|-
CASSQTVGNQPQHF
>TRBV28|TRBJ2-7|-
CASSQKGYEQYF
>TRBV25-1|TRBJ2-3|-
CASSEAGSTDTQYF
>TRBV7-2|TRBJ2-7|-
CASSTDWGPYEQYF
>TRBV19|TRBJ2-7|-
CASSIADRTYEQYF